The 8 T cell receptor beta chains presented below share a single source sample, sequenced in a study of somatic mutations in cytotoxic T cells in rheumatoid arthritis. The assay was immunoSEQ multiplex PCR, and TCRdb's table has in-frame clones only and misses some. The table has around 2,500 clones, just under 85% seen once. What was sequenced was CD8+ T cells sorted from blood. These receptors came from a woman in her seventies with rheumatoid arthritis.

The V gene is TRBV28, the J gene TRBJ2-3; 8 bases agree with TRBD1. This CDR3 is 17 amino acids long. Germline V gene data show CDR1 as MDHEN and CDR2 as SYDVKM. V shed 5 bases, J shed 3 bases, and the junction held 13 bases outside the gene matches. CDR3 bases: TGTGCCAGCAGTCTCCCCCGGACAGGGAAGTTGACAGATACGCAGTATTTT. This translates into CASSLPRTGKLTDTQYF.

This chain connects TRBV10-3 to TRBJ1-5; possible D gene TRBD1, 6 bases. This CDR3 contains 12 residues. Germline lookup yields CDR1 ENHRY and CDR2 SYGVKD. The V end lost 9 bases, the J end lost 15 bases, and 21 bases lay between the germline ends. The CDR3 reads CAIADSKGYAHF. CDR3 nucleotides: TGTGCCATTGCGGACAGTAAGGGTTATGCGCATTTT.

The chain has TRBV5-5 and TRBJ2-4; TRBD1 matches 7 bases. Germline CDR1 reads SGHKS; CDR2 reads YYEKEE (reference sequence). There are 14 residues in the CDR3. Trimming took 4 bases from V and 8 from J; bases not matched to a gene: 9. CDR3 protein: CASSPRQGVDIQYF. The DNA for the CDR3 is TGTGCCAGCAGCCCGAGACAGGGTGTTGACATTCAGTACTTC.

The chain is built from TRBV4-2 and TRBJ2-2; 13 bases are a match to TRBD2. This CDR3 region has 17 residues. V was clipped by 1 base and J by 3 bases; unmatched bases: 2. The V gene's germline CDR1 is LGHNA and CDR2 YNFKEQ. The CDR3 region is CASSQGTSGGYTGELFF. The CDR3 DNA follows: TGTGCCAGCAGCCAAGGGACTAGCGGGGGTTACACCGGGGAGCTGTTTTTT.

This chain joins TRBV29-1 and TRBJ1-2, with D perhaps TRBD1 (5 bases). The CDR3 length is 14 residues. V was trimmed by 6 bases and J by 8 bases, leaving 22 bases between them. CDR1 is SQVTM and CDR2 is ANQGSEA in the germline V gene. CDR3 nucleotides: TGCAGCGTCCTCGGAGGGGACGAGAACTTAGGCTACACCTTC. This gives the protein CSVLGGDENLGYTF.

The chain couples TRBV5-1 to TRBJ2-5; tentatively, D is TRBD2 (5 bases). The ends were cut back, 4 bases at V and 1 base at J, with 11 bases in the middle. CDR1 and CDR2 (germline): SGHRS, YFSETQ. This CDR3 has 14 amino acids. The CDR3 here is CASSPTGSQETQYF. The CDR3 DNA reads TGCGCCAGCAGCCCGACGGGAAGCCAAGAGACCCAGTACTTC.

The genes are TRBV2 and TRBJ2-3; TRBD2 agrees at 8 bases. The V and J ends lost 7 bases and 5 bases, in that order; junction bases with no gene match: 14. In germline, CDR1 is SNHLY, CDR2 FYNNEI. There are 16 residues in the CDR3. CDR3 coding DNA: TGTGCCAGCATTTACGAAGGGCCGGGAGGGGGAGATACGCAGTATTTT. Amino acids: CASIYEGPGGGDTQYF. Looking up the rest from reference TRBV2 and TRBJ2-3 gives the full variable domain: EPEVTQTPSHQVTQMGQEVILRCVPISNHLYFYWYRQILGQKVEFLVSFYNNEISEKSEIFDDQFSVERPDGSNFTLKIRSTKLEDSAMYFCASIYEGPGGGDTQYFGPGTRLTVL.

The chain carries TRBV5-4 and TRBJ2-5; possibly TRBD1 for D (6 bases). V was clipped by 0 bases and J by 4 bases, with 13 bases between them. The CDR3 has 15 residues. Per the germline V gene, CDR1 is SGHNT and CDR2 is YYREEE (reference sequence). CDR3 nucleotides: TGTGCCAGCAGCTTGGGGCAGGGGTTAGTAGAGACCCAGTACTTC. Its translation: CASSLGQGLVETQYF.